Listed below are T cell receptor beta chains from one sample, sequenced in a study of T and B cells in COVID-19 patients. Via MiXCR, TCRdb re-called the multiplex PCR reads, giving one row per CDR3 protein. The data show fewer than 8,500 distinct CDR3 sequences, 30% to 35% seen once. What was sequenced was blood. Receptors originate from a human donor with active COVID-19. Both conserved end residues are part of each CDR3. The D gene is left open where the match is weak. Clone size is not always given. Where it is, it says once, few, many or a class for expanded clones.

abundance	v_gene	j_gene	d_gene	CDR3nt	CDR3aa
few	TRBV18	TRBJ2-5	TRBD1	TGTGCCAGCTCACCACCAACAGGGGGTTTTGGGGAGACCCAGTACTTC	CASSPPTGGFGETQYF
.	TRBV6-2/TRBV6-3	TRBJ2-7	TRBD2	TGTGCCAGCAGTTTAATAGCGGGGGACTATTACGAGCAGTACTTC	CASSLIAGDYYEQYF
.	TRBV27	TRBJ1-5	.	TGTGCCAGCAGTGTATCAGGTCGTCAGCCCCAGCATTTT	CASSVSGRQPQHF
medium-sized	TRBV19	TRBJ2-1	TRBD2	TGTGCCAGTAGTAAAGGGAGGGGACTAGCGGGGAACAATGAGCAGTTCTTC	CASSKGRGLAGNNEQFF
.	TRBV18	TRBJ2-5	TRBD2	TGTGCCAGCTCTCCGGCGGGGGTTCAGACCCAGTACTTC	CASSPAGVQTQYF
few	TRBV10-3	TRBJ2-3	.	TGTGCCATCAGTGAGTCTGAAGCCGATACGCAGTATTTT	CAISESEADTQYF
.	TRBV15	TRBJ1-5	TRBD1	TGTGCCACCAGCAGAGGACAGGGGATCCTTCCTTATAGCAATCAGCCCCAGCATTTT	CATSRGQGILPYSNQPQHF
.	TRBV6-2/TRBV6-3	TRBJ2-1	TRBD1	TGTGCCAGCACCCCCGGGACAGTCTACAATGAGCAGTTCTTC	CASTPGTVYNEQFF
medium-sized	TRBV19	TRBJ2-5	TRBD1	TGTGCCAGTAGTATAGGGGGACAGGGCAACTCCCAGTACTTC	CASSIGGQGNSQYF
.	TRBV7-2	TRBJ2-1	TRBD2	TGTGCCAGCAGCAGAAACCCAGGACTAGCGGGGTTTACTCCGTTCTTC	CASSRNPGLAGFTPFF
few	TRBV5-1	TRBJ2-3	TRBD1	TGCGCCAGCAGCGGGGGACAGGGGGCGGTCCATACGCAGTATTTT	CASSGGQGAVHTQYF
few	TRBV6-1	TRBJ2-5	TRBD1	TGTGCCAGCAGCGACAGGGGTGAGACCCAGTACTTC	CASSDRGETQYF
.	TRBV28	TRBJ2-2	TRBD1	TGTGCCAGCAGACCACAGACAGGGCTGGCCGGGGAGCTGTTTTTT	CASRPQTGLAGELFF
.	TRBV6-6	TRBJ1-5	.	TGTGCCAGCAGTTACTCCCATACAGGGTATAGGTATCAGCCCCAGCATTTT	CASSYSHTGYRYQPQHF
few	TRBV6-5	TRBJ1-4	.	TGTGCCAGCAGTTACTGGGGGACAAGGGAAAAACTGTTTTTT	CASSYWGTREKLFF
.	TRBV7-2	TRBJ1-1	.	TGTGCCAGCAGCTTAGCGACGGGGGGAGCGGTGAACACTGAAGCTTTCTTT	CASSLATGGAVNTEAFF
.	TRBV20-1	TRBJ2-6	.	TGCAGTGCTAGGGGTGCTGGGGCCAACGTCCTGACTTTC	CSARGAGANVLTF
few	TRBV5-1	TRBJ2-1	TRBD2	TGCGCCAGCAGCTTCACCCTAGCGGGGGGGCTCTATGAGCAGTTCTTC	CASSFTLAGGLYEQFF
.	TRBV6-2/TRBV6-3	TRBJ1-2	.	TGTGCCAGCAGTTACCTCCGGCGCGGGAACTATGGCTACACCTTC	CASSYLRRGNYGYTF
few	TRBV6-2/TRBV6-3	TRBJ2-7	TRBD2	TGTGCCAGCAGTTACTCGCATCGGGGGGGCCAGTCCTACGAGCAGTACTTC	CASSYSHRGGQSYEQYF
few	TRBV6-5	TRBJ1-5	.	TGTGCCAGCAGCCCCGGCGGACAGCCCCAGCATTTT	CASSPGGQPQHF
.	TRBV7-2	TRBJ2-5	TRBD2	TGTGCCAGCAGCTTAGCTCTAACTAGCGGGGGGGCGATGGGGACCCAGTACTTC	CASSLALTSGGAMGTQYF
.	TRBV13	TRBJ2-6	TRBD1	TGTGCCAGCAGCACCGACAGGGTGCAGGGGGCCAACGTCCTGACTTTC	CASSTDRVQGANVLTF
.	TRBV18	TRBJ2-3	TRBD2	TGTGCCAGCTCACCAAGACTAGCGGGGGGGCGATCAGATACGCAGTATTTT	CASSPRLAGGRSDTQYF
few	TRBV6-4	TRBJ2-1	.	TGTGCCAGCAGTGAAAAGGTCGTAGCAAATGAGCAGTTCTTC	CASSEKVVANEQFF
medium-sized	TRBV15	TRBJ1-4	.	TGTGCCACCTGTCTCAGCGCAACTAATGAAAAACTGTTTTTT	CATCLSATNEKLFF
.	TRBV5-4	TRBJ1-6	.	TGTGCCAGCAGCTTGGGCAGGGGAACTCTGAGCTCCTATAATTCACCCCTCCACTTT	CASSLGRGTLSSYNSPLHF
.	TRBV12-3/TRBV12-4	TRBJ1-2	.	TGTGCCAGCAGTTTACTCGTCTTTAGCGGCTACACCTTC	CASSLLVFSGYTF
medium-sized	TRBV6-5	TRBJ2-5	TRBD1	TGTGCCAGCAGGGGGACAGGGGGGTACCAAGAGACCCAGTACTTC	CASRGTGGYQETQYF
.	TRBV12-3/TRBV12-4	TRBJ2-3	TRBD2	TGTGCCAGCAGTCCCGGGTGGGGGGGAGCGATAGATACGCAGTATTTT	CASSPGWGGAIDTQYF
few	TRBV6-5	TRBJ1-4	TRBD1	TGTGCCAGCAGTTCCCCGGGACAGGGGTATGAAAAACTGTTTTTT	CASSSPGQGYEKLFF
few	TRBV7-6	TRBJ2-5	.	TGTGCCAGCAGCTTTCCGGGGGCATGGGAGACCCAGTACTTC	CASSFPGAWETQYF
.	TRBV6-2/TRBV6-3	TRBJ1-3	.	TGTGCCAGCAGTTACTTGATCGGACTGGGTGGCACCATATATTTT	CASSYLIGLGGTIYF
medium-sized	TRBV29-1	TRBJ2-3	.	TGCAGCAGCTCCCTGGGTCAGGATACGCAGTATTTT	CSSSLGQDTQYF
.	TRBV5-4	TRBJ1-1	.	TGTGTCAGCAGTCTCGGAACAGTAAACACTGAAGCTTTCTTT	CVSSLGTVNTEAFF
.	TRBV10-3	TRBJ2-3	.	TGTGCCATCAGTGGGAGGGGGCGAGGCACAGATACGCAGTATTTT	CAISGRGRGTDTQYF
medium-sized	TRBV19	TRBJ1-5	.	TGTGCCAGTAGTATGGGGCATTCAGGCAATCAGCCCCAGCATTTT	CASSMGHSGNQPQHF
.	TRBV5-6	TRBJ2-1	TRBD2	TGTGCCAGCAGCTCCGGACTAGCGGGGATGACCTACAATGAGCAGTTCTTC	CASSSGLAGMTYNEQFF
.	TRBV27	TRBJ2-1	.	TGTGCCAGCAGTCCTCCTTGGAACAATGAGCAGTTCTTC	CASSPPWNNEQFF
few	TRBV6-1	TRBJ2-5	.	TGTGCCAGCAGAGATTACGGGGGGCCGGGGCAAGAGACCCAGTACTTC	CASRDYGGPGQETQYF
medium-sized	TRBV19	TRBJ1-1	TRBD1	TGTGCCAGTAGCTACTCCGGGACAGGGCACACTGAAGCTTTCTTT	CASSYSGTGHTEAFF
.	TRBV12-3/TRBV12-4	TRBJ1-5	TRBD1	TGTGCCAGCAGTTTCGGGGCAGGGGGCAGGGTTCAGCCCCAGCATTTT	CASSFGAGGRVQPQHF
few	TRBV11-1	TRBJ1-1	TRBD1	TGTGCCAGCAGCGAGAAGACAGGGTGGCCTGAAGCTTTCTTT	CASSEKTGWPEAFF
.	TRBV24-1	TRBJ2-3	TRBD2	TGTGCCACCAGCCGACTAGCTGGAACAGATACGCAGTATTTT	CATSRLAGTDTQYF
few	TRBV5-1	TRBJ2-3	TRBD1	TGCGCCAGCAGCTTGGAGGACAGGGGTGGCACAGATACGCAGTATTTT	CASSLEDRGGTDTQYF